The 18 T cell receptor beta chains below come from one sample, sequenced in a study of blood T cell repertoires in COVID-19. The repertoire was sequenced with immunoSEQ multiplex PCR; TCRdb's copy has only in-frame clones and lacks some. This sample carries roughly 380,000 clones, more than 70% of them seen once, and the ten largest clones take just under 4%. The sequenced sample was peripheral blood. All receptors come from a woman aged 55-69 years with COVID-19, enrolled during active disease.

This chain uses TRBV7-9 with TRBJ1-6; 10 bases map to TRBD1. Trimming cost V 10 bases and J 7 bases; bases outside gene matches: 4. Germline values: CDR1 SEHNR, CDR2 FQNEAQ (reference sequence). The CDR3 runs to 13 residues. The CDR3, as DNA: TGTGCCACCGGGGGACAGGGGAATTCACCCCTCCACTTT. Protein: CATGGQGNSPLHF. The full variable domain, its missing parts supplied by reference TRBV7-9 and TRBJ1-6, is DTGVSQNPRHKITKRGQNVTFRCDPISEHNRLYWYRQTLGQGPEFLTYFQNEAQLEKSRLLSDRFSAERPKGSFSTLEIQRTEQGDSAMYLCATGGQGNSPLHFGNGTRLTVT.

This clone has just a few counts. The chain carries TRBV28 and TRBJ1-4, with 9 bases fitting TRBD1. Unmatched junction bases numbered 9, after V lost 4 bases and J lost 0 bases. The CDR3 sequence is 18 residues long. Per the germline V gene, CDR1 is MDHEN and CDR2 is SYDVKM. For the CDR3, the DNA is TGTGCCAGCAGTTCATGGACAGGGGTATCCCCAACTAATGAAAAACTGTTTTTT. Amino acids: CASSSWTGVSPTNEKLFF.

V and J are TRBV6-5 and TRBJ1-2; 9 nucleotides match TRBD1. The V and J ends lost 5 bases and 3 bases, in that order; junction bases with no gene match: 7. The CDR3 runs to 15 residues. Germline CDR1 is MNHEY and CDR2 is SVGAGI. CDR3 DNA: TGTGCCAGCAGTCAAACCGGGACAGGGTACTATGGCTACACCTTC. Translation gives CASSQTGTGYYGYTF.

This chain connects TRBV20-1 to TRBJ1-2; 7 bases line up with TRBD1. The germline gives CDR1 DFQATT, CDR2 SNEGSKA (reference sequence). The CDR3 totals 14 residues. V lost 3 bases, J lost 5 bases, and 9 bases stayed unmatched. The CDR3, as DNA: TGCAGTGCTAGTCAACCCCAGGGGGGTTATGGCTACACCTTC. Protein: CSASQPQGGYGYTF.

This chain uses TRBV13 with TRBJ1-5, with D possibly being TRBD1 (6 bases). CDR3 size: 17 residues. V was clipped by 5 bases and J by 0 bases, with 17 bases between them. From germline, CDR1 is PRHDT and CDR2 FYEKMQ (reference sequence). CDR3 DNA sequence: TGTGCCAGCAGCGTCCGAACAGGGAAAAATAGCAATCAGCCCCAGCATTTT. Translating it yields CASSVRTGKNSNQPQHF.

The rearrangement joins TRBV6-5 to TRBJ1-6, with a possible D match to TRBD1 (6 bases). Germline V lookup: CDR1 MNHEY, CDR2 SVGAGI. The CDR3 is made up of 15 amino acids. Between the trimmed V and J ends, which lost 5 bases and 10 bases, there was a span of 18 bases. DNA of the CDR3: TGTGCCAGCAGTAGAAACAGGGTCTTGAACTCACCCCTCCACTTT. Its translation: CASSRNRVLNSPLHF.

The CDR3 DNA sequence: TGTGCCAGCAGTGAAGCTTGGGGGGGGCTTCAGCCCCAGCATTTT. It is translated as CASSEAWGGLQPQHF. The chain combines TRBV6-1 with TRBJ1-5, with a weak D call TRBD1 (6 bases). Germline-derived CDR1 and CDR2 are MNHNS and SASEGT. The CDR3 covers 15 residues. V shed 0 bases and J shed 6 bases, with 12 bases lying between them.

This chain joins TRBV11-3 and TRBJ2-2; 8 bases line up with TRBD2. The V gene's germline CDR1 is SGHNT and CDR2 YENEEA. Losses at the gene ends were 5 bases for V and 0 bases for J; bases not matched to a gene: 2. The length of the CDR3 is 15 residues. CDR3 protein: CASSQRGTNTGELFF. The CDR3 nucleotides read TGTGCCAGCAGCCAGCGGGGGACGAACACCGGGGAGCTGTTTTTT.

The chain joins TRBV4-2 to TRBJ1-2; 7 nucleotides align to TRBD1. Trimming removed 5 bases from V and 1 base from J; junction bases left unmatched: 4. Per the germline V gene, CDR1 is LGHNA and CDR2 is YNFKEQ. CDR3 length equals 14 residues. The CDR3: CASSYTGDNYGYTF. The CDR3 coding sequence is TGTGCCAGCAGCTACACAGGGGATAACTATGGCTACACCTTC.

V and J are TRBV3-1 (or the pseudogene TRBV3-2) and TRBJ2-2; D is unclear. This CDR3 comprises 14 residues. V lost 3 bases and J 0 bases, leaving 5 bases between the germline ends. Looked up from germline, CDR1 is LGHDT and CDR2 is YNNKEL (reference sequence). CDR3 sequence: CASSHYSNTGELFF. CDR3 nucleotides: TGTGCCAGCAGCCACTACTCGAACACCGGGGAGCTGTTTTTT.

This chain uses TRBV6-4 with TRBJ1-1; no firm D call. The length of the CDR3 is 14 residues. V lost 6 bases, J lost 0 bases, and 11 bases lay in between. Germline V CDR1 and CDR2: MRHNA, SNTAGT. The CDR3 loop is CASSPSSMNTEAFF. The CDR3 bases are TGTGCCAGCAGCCCCAGTTCGATGAACACTGAAGCTTTCTTT.

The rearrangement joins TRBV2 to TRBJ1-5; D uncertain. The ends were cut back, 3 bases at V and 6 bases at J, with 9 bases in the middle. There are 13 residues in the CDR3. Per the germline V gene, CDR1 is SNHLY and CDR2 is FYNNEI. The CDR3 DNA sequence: TGTGCCAGCAGTGATTCCGGGTTTCAGCCCCAGCATTTT. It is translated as CASSDSGFQPQHF.

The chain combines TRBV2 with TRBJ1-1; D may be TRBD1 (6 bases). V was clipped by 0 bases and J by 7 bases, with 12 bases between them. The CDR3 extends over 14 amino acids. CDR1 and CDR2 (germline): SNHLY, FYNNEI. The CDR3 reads CASSEALIRGEAFF. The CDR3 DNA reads TGTGCCAGCAGTGAAGCGCTGATCAGGGGTGAAGCTTTCTTT.

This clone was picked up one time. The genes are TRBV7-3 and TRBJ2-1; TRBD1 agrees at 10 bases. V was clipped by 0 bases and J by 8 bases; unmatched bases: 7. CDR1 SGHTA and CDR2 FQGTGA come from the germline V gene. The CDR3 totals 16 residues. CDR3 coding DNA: TGTGCCAGCAGCTTAACGCGAGCGACAGGGGGCGATGAGCAGTTCTTC. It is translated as CASSLTRATGGDEQFF.

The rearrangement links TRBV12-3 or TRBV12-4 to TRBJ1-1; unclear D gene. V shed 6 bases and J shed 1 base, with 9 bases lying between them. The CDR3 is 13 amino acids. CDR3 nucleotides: TGTGCCAGCAGCCCCGGGAGGAACACTGAAGCTTTCTTT. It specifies CASSPGRNTEAFF.

The CDR3 region has the DNA TGCGCCAGCATATCCGGGACACCCAAAGGCACTGAAGCTTTCTTT. The encoded protein is CASISGTPKGTEAFF. The genes are TRBV23-1 and TRBJ1-1; the D gene is possibly TRBD1 (6 bases). TRBV23-1 is placed among ORFs of uncertain function. This CDR3 spans 15 amino acids. The V end was cut by 7 bases, the J end by 4 bases, with 19 bases between.

CDR3 protein: CASSQAGGRSPLHF. The CDR3 nucleotides read TGTGCCAGCAGCCAAGCGGGGGGTCGCTCACCCCTCCACTTT. The rearrangement links TRBV4-2 to TRBJ1-6, with D possibly TRBD1 on 5 matching bases. Trimming pared 1 base from V and 10 bases from J, leaving 11 bases between. The CDR3 totals 14 residues. Germline values: CDR1 LGHNA, CDR2 YNFKEQ.

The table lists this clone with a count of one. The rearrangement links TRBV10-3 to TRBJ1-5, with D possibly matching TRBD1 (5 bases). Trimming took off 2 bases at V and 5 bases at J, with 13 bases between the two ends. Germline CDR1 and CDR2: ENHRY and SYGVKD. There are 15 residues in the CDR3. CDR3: CAISEDSGRDQPQHF. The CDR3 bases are TGTGCCATCAGTGAGGACAGTGGCAGGGATCAGCCCCAGCATTTT.